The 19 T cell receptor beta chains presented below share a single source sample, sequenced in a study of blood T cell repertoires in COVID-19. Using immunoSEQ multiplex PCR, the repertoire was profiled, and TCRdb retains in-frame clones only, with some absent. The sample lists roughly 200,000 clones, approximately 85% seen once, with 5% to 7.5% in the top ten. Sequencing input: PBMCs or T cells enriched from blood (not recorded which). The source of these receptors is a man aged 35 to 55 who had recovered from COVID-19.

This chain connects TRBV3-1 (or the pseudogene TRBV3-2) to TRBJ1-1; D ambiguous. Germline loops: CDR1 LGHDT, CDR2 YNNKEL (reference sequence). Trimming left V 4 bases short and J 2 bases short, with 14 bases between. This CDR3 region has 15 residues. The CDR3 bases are TGTGCCAGCAGCCTTACCTCAGGAATCAACACTGAAGCTTTCTTT. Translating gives CASSLTSGINTEAFF.

CDR3 amino acids: CASSQLTGGLNYGYTF. CDR3 DNA sequence: TGCGCCAGCAGCCAGCTGACAGGGGGGCTTAACTATGGCTACACCTTC. The gene calls are TRBV4-1 and TRBJ1-2; TRBD1 aligns across 9 bases. V was pared by 3 bases and J by 1 base, with 6 bases of the junction left unmatched. The germline gives CDR1 MGHRA, CDR2 YSYEKL. CDR3 length equals 16 residues.

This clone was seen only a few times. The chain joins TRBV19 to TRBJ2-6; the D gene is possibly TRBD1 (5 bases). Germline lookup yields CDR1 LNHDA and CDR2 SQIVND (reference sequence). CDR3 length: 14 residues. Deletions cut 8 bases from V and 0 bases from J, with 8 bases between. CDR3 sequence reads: CASHQGSGANVLTF. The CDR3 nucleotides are TGTGCCAGTCACCAGGGCTCTGGGGCCAACGTCCTGACTTTC.

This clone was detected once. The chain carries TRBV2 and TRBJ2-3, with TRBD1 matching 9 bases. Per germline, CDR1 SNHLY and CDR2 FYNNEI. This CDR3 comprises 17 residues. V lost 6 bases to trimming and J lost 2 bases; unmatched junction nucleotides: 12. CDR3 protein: CASSRTRTGAATDTQYF. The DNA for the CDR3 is TGTGCCAGCAGCCGGACGAGGACAGGGGCGGCCACAGATACGCAGTATTTT.

Here the CDR3 DNA reads TGCGCCAGCAGTGAGTCAAGCAGGTCGACCCAGTACTTC. Residues: CASSESSRSTQYF. This chain connects TRBV10-2 to TRBJ2-5; D is uncertain. Trimming left V 0 bases short and J 7 bases short, with 9 bases between. CDR3 length equals 13 residues. In germline, CDR1 is WSHSY, CDR2 SAAADI.

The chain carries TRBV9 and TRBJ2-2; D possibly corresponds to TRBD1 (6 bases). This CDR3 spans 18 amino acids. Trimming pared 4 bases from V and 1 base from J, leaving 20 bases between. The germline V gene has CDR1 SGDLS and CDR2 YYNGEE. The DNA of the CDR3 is TGTGCCAGCAGCTATTACGGACAGCTAATCTTGAACACCGGGGAGCTGTTTTTT. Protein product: CASSYYGQLILNTGELFF.

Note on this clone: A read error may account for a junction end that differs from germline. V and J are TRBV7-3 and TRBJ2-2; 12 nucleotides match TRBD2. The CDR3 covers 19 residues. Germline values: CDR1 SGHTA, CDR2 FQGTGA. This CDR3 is CASSLTGTSGLYQHRGAVF. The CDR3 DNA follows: TGTGCCAGCAGCTTAACCGGGACTAGCGGGCTATATCAACACCGGGGAGCTGTTTTT.

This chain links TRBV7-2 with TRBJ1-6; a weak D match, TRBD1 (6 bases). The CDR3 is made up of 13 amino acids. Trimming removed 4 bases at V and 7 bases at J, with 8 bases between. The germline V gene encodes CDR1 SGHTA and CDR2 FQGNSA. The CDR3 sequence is CASSWGLNSPLHF. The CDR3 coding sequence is TGTGCCAGCAGCTGGGGGCTAAATTCACCCCTCCACTTT.

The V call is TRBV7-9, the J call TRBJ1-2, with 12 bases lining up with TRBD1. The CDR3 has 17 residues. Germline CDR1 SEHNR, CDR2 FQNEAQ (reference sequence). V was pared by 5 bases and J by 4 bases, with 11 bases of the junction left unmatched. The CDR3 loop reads CASSGRGQGAPGYGYTF. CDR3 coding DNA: TGTGCCAGCAGCGGGCGGGGACAGGGGGCGCCGGGCTATGGCTACACCTTC.

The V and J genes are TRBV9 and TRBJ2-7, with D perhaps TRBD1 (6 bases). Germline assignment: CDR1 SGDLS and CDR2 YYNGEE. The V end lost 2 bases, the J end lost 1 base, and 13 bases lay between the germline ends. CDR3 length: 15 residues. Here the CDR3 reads CASSVAAGVSYEQYF. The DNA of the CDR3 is TGTGCCAGCAGCGTCGCGGCAGGGGTTTCCTACGAGCAGTACTTC.

The CDR3 DNA reads as TGTGCCAGCAGCTTAGGGACAGGGAGAGAGACCCAGTACTTC. Protein sequence: CASSLGTGRETQYF. The chain employs TRBV7-2 and TRBJ2-5; 8 nucleotides agree with TRBD1. J was trimmed by 4 bases and V by 1 base; bases with no gene match: 2. CDR1 SGHTA and CDR2 FQGNSA come from the germline V gene. The CDR3 has 14 amino acids.

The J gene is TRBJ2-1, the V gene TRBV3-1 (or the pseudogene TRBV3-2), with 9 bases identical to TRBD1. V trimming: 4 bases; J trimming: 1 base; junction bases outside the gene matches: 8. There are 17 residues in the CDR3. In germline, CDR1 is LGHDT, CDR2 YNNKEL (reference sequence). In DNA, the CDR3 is TGTGCCAGCAGCCCAACTTTGACAGGGGGATCCTACAATGAGCAGTTCTTC. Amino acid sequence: CASSPTLTGGSYNEQFF.

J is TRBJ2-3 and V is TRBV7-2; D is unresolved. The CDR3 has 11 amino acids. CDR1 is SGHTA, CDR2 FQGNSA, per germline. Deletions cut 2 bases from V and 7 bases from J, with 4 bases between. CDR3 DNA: TGTGCCAGCAGCTTACTTTATACGCAGTATTTT. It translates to CASSLLYTQYF.

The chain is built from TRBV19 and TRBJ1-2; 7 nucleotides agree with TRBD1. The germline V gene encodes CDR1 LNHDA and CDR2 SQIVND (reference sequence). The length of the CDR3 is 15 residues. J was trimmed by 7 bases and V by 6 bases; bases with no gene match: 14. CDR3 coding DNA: TGTGCCAGTAGCCCAGGGGGAGAAGGTGCGAGTGGCTACACCTTC. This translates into CASSPGGEGASGYTF. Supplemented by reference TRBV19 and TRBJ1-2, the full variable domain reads DGGITQSPKYLFRKEGQNVTLSCEQNLNHDAMYWYRQDPGQGLRLIYYSQIVNDFQKGDIAEGYSVSREKKESFPLTVTSAQKNPTAFYLCASSPGGEGASGYTFGSGTRLTVV.

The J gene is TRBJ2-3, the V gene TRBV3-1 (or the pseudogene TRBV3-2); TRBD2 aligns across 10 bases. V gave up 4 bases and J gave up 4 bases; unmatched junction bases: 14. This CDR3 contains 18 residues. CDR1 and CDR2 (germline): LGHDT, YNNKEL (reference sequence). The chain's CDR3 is CASSPAGGPAGGADTQYF. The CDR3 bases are TGTGCCAGCAGCCCAGCAGGCGGCCCAGCGGGAGGGGCAGATACGCAGTATTTT.

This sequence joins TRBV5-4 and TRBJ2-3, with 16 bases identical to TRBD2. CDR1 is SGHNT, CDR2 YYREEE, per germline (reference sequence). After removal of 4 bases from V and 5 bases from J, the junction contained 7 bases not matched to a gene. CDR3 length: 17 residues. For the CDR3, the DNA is TGTGCCAGCAGCCAGGGACTAGCGGGAGGGCCTGGAGATACGCAGTATTTT. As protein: CASSQGLAGGPGDTQYF.

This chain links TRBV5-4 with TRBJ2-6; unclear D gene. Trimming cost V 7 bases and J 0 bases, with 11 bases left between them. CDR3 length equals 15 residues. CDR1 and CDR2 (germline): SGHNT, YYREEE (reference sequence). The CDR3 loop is CASASQISGANVLTF. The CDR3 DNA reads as TGTGCCAGCGCCTCCCAGATCTCTGGGGCCAACGTCCTGACTTTC.

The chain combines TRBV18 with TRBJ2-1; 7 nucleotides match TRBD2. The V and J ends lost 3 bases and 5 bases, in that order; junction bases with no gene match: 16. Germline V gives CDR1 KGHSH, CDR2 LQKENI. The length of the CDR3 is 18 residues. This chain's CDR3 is CASSPGGLTGAVNNEQFF. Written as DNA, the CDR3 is TGTGCCAGCTCACCGGGGGGACTAACAGGAGCCGTAAACAATGAGCAGTTCTTC.

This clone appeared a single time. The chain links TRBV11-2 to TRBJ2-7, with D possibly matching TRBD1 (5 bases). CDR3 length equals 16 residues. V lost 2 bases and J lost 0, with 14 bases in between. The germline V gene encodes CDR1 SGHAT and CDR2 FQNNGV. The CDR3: CASSLTLGVPSYEQYF. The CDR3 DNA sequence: TGTGCCAGCAGCTTAACTCTAGGGGTGCCCTCCTACGAGCAGTACTTC.